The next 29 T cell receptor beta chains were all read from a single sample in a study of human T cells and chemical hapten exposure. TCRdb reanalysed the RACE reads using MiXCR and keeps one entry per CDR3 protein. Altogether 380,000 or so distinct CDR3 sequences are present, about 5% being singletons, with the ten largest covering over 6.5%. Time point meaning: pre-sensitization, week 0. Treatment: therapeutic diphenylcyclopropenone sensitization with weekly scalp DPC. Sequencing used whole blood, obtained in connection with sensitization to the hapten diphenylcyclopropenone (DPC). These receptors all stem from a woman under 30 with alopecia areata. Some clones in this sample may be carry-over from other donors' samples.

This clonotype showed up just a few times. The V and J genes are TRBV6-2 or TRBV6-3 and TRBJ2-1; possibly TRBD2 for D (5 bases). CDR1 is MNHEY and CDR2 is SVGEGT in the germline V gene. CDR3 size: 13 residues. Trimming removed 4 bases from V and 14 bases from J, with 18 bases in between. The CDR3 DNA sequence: TGTGCCAGCAGTTTAAAGGACTCTTCACCGGAGTTCTTC. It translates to CASSLKDSSPEFF.

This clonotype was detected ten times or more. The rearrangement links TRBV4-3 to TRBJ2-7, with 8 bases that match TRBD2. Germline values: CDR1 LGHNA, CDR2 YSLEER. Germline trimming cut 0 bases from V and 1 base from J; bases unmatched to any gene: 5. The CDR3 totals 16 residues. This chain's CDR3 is CASSQDDRGGSYEQYF. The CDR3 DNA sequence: TGCGCCAGCAGCCAAGACGACCGGGGGGGGTCCTACGAGCAGTACTTC.

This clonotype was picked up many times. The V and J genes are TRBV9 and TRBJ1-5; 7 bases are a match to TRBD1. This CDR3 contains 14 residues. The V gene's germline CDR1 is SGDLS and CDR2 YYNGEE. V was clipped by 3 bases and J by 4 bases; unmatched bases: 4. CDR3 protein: CASSEYRGNQPQHF. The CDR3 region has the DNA TGTGCCAGCAGCGAGTACAGGGGTAATCAGCCCCAGCATTTT.

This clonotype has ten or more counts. The DNA of the CDR3 is TGTGCCAGCAGCAAAGAGGGGGACTATGAAAAACTGTTTTTT. As protein: CASSKEGDYEKLFF. The V gene is TRBV11-2, the J gene TRBJ1-4; tentatively, D is TRBD1 (6 bases). V lost 5 bases to trimming and J lost 6 bases, with 13 bases between them. The CDR3 totals 14 residues. Per germline, CDR1 SGHAT and CDR2 FQNNGV.

The CDR3 DNA is TGTGCCAGCAGTCCAGGAGCCTATAATGAAAAACTGTTTTTT. It codes for CASSPGAYNEKLFF. This chain connects TRBV27 to TRBJ1-4; D unclear. Trimming cost V 5 bases and J 4 bases, with 11 bases left between them. The CDR3 spans 14 residues. The V gene's germline CDR1 is MNHEY and CDR2 SMNVEV (reference sequence).

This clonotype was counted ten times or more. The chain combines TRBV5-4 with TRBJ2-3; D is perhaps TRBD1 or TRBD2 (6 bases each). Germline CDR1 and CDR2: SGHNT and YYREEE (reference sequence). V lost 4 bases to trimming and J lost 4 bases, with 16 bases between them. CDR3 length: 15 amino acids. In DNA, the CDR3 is TGTGCCAGCAGCGTCGTAGGGGGGCCGGCAGATACGCAGTATTTT. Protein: CASSVVGGPADTQYF.

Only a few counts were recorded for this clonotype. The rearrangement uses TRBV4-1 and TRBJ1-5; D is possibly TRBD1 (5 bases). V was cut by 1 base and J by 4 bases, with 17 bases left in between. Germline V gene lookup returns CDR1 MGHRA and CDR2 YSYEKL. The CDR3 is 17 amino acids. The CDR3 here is CASSQVRGRERNQPQHF. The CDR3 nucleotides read TGCGCCAGCAGCCAAGTGAGGGGCAGAGAACGTAATCAGCCCCAGCATTTT.

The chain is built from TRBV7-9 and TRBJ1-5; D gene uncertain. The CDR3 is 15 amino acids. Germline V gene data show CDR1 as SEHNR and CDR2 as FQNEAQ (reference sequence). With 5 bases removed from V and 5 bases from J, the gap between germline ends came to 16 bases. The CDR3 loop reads CASSASGVGDQPQHF. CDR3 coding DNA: TGTGCCAGCAGCGCAAGCGGGGTTGGCGATCAGCCCCAGCATTTT.

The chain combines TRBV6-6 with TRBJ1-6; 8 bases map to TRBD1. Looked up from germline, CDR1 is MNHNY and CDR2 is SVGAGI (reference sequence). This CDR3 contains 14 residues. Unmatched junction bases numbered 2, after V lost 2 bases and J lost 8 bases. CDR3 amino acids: CASSYRQGYSPLHF. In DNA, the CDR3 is TGTGCCAGCAGTTACCGACAGGGGTATTCACCCCTCCACTTT.

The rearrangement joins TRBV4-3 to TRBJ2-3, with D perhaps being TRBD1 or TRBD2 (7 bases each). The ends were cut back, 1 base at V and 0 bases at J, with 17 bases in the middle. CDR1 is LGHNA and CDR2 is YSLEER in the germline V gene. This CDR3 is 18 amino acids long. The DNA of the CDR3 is TGCGCCAGCAGCCAAGCACCCAGGGGGGGGACTAGCACAGATACGCAGTATTTT. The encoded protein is CASSQAPRGGTSTDTQYF.

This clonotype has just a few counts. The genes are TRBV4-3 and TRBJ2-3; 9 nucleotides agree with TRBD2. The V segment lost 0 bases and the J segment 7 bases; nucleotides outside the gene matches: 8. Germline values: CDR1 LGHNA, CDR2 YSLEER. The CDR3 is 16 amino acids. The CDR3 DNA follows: TGCGCCAGCAGCCAAGAACTGGCGGGGGGGCTGAATACGCAGTATTTT. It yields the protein CASSQELAGGLNTQYF.

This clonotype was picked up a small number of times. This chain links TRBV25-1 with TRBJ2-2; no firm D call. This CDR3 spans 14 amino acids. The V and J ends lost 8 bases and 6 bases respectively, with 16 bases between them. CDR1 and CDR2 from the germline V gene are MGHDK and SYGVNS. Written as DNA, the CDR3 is TGTGCCAGCTGGGATGATATGGGTCCCGGGGAGCTGTTTTTT. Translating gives CASWDDMGPGELFF.

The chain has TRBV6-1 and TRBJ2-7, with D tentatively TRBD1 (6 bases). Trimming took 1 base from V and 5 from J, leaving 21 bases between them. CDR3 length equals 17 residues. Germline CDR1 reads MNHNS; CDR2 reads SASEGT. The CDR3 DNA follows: TGTGCCAGCAGTGAAGGCTTCAGGGGCGCGGTAATCGACGAGCAGTACTTC. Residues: CASSEGFRGAVIDEQYF.

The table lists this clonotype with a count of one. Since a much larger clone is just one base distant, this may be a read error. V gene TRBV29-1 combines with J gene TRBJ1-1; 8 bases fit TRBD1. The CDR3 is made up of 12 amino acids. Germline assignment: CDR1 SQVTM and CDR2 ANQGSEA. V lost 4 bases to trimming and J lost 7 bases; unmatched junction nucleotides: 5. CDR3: CSVAGQGVEAFF. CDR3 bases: TGCAGCGTTGCTGGACAGGGAGTTGAAGCTTTCTTT.

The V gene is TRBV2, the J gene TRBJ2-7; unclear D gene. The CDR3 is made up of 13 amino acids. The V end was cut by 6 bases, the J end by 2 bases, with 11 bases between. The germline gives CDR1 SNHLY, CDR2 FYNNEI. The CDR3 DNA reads TGTGCCAGCAGGTTTTACTCTGCCTACGAGCAGTACTTC. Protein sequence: CASRFYSAYEQYF. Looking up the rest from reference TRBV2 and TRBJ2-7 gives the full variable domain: EPEVTQTPSHQVTQMGQEVILRCVPISNHLYFYWYRQILGQKVEFLVSFYNNEISEKSEIFDDQFSVERPDGSNFTLKIRSTKLEDSAMYFCASRFYSAYEQYFGPGTRLTVT.

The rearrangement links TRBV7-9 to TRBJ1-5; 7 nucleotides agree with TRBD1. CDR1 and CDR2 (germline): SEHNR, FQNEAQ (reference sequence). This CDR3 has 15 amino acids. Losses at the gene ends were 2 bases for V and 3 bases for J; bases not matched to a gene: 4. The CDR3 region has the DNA TGTGCCAGCAGCTTAACGACAGGGAACAATCAGCCCCAGCATTTT. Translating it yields CASSLTTGNNQPQHF.

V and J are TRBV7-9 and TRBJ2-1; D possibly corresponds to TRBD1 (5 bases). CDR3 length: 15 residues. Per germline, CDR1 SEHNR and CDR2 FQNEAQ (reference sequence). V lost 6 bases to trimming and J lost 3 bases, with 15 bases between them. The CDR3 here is CASRQTEGNYNEQFF. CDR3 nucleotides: TGTGCCAGCAGGCAGACAGAAGGAAACTACAATGAGCAGTTCTTC.

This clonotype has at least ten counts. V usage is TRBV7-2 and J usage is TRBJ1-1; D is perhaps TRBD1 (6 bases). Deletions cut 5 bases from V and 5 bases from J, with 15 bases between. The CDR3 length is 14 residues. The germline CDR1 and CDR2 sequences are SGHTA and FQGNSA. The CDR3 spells CASSLDRLGTEAFF. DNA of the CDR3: TGTGCCAGCAGCCTTGACAGGTTAGGTACTGAAGCTTTCTTT.

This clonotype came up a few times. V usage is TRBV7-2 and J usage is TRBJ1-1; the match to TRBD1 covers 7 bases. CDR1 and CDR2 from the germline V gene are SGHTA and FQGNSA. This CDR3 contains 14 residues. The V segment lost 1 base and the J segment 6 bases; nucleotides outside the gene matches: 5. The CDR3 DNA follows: TGTGCCAGCAGCTTAGGAGACAGGGTCCCTGAAGCTTTCTTT. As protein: CASSLGDRVPEAFF.

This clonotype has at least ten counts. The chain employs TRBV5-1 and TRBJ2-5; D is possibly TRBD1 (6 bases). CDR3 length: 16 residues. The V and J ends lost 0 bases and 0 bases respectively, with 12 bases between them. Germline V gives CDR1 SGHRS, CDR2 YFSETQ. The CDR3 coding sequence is TGCGCCAGCAGCTTGGCAGGGGTCCCTTACCAAGAGACCCAGTACTTC. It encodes CASSLAGVPYQETQYF.

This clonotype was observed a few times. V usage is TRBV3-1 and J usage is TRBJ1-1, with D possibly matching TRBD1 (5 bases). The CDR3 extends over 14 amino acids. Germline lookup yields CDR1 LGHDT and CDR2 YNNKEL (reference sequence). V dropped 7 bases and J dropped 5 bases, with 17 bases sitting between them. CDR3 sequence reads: CASNYLGGETEAFF. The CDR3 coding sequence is TGTGCCAGCAACTATTTGGGGGGGGAGACTGAAGCTTTCTTT.

The CDR3 DNA is TGTGCCAGCAGTGGCCCAATGACCCTGACGGGTCCGGATGGCTACACCTTC. Its translation: CASSGPMTLTGPDGYTF. The chain joins TRBV25-1 to TRBJ1-2; no reliable D call. Trimming took 4 bases from V and 6 from J, leaving 24 bases between them. The CDR3 covers 17 residues. Germline CDR1 MGHDK, CDR2 SYGVNS.

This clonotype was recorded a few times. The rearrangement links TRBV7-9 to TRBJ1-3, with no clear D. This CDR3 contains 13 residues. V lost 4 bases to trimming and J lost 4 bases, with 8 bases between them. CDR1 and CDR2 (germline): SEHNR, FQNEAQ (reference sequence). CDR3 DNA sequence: TGTGCCAGCAGCTCGTCCGGCGGAAACACCATATATTTT. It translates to CASSSSGGNTIYF.

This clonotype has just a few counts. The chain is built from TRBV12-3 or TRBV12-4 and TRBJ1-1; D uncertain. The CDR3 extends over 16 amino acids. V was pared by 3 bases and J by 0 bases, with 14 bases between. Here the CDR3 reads CASSFGGSEMNTEAFF. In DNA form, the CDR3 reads TGTGCCAGCAGTTTCGGAGGATCGGAGATGAACACTGAAGCTTTCTTT.

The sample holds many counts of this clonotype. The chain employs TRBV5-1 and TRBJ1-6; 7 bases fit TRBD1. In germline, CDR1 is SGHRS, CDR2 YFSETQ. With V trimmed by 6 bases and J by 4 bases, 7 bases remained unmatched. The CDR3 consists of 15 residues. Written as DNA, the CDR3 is TGCGCCAGCACTATAGGGGGCATATATAATTCACCCCTCCACTTT. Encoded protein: CASTIGGIYNSPLHF.

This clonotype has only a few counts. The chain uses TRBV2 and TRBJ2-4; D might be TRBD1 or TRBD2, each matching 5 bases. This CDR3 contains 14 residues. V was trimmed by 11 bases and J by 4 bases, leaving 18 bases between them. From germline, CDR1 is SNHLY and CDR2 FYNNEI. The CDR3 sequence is CAGTGTEGKNIQYF. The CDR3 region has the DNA TGTGCCGGTACAGGAACAGAGGGGAAAAACATTCAGTACTTC.

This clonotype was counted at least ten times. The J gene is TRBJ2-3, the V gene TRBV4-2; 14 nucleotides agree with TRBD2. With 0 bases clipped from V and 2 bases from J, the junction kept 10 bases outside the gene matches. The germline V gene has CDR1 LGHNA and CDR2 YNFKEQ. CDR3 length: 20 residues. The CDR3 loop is CASSQDRLAGGLGPTDTQYF. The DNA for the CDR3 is TGTGCCAGCAGCCAAGATCGACTAGCGGGGGGGCTGGGGCCCACAGATACGCAGTATTTT.

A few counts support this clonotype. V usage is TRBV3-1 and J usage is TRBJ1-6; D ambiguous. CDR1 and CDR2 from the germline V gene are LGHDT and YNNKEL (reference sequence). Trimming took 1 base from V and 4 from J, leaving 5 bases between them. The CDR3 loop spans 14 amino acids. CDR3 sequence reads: CASSQVLYNSPLHF. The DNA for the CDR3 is TGTGCCAGCAGCCAAGTTCTGTATAATTCACCCCTCCACTTT.

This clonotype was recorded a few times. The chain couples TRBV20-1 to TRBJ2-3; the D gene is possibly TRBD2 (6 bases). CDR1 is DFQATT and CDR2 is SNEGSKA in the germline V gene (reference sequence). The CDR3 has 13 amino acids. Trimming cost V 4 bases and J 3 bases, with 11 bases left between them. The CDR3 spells CSAIKAGTDTQYF. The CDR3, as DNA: TGCAGTGCTATTAAGGCGGGGACAGATACGCAGTATTTT.